The 15 T cell receptor beta chains below all came from one sample that was sequenced in a study of blood T cells in healthy people across ages. The authors ran a second PCR of roughly 6 to 12 cycles using a sample-barcoded 5' primer and a J-beta primer mix. From the 5' RACE reads, TCRdb called clonotypes with MiXCR, one entry per CDR3 protein. The data contain 1.5 million to 2 million distinct CDR3 sequences, 28% of them singletons. What was sequenced was blood. Receptors originate from a woman in her twenties or thirties in good health.

This clonotype has more than one count but fewer than ten. The rearrangement joins TRBV7-9 to TRBJ1-4; D is undetermined. Trimming removed 5 bases at V and 6 bases at J, with 16 bases between. This CDR3 is built from 15 residues. Looked up from germline, CDR1 is SEHNR and CDR2 is FQNEAQ (reference sequence). The CDR3 region has the DNA TGTGCCAGCAGCCACCGGGTCGGGCCCGATGAAAAACTGTTTTTT. Encoded protein: CASSHRVGPDEKLFF.

This clonotype was observed a few times. This sequence joins TRBV7-9 and TRBJ1-2; no firm D call. The CDR3 loop spans 16 amino acids. The V and J ends lost 0 bases and 1 base respectively, with 12 bases between them. Germline CDR1 is SEHNR and CDR2 is FQNEAQ (reference sequence). The CDR3 loop reads CASSLAGWSVNYGYTF. Written as DNA, the CDR3 is TGTGCCAGCAGCTTAGCTGGTTGGTCGGTTAACTATGGCTACACCTTC.

This clonotype was seen once. This chain uses TRBV5-1 with TRBJ2-4, with D possibly matching TRBD1 (5 bases). The J call is uncertain, as TRBJ2-7 better fits the DNA end. CDR1 SGHRS and CDR2 YFSETQ come from the germline V gene. This CDR3 is built from 14 residues. The CDR3 region is CASSYQGDPYEQYF. The DNA for the CDR3 is TGCGCCAGCAGCTATCAGGGTGACCCCTACGAGCAGTACTTC.

This clonotype was seen a handful of times. This chain links TRBV20-1 with TRBJ2-1; 10 nucleotides agree with TRBD2. CDR1 and CDR2 from the germline V gene are DFQATT and SNEGSKA (reference sequence). The CDR3 totals 14 residues. The V and J ends lost 5 bases and 4 bases, in that order; junction bases with no gene match: 5. The CDR3 here is CSAHWTSGYNEQFF. CDR3 nucleotide sequence: TGCAGTGCTCACTGGACTAGCGGATACAATGAGCAGTTCTTC.

This clonotype was recorded a few times. V and J are TRBV6-1 and TRBJ2-3, with D unclear. This CDR3 is built from 14 residues. Germline values: CDR1 MNHNS, CDR2 SASEGT. V dropped 9 bases and J dropped 4 bases, with 17 bases sitting between them. DNA of the CDR3: TGTGCCAGTAAGTCCCAGGCAGGCCCAGATACGCAGTATTTT. The encoded protein is CASKSQAGPDTQYF.

This clonotype was found a few times. This sequence joins TRBV29-1 and TRBJ1-2; 7 nucleotides line up with TRBD1. Losses at the gene ends were 4 bases for V and 4 bases for J; bases not matched to a gene: 6. This CDR3 spans 13 amino acids. Germline assignment: CDR1 SQVTM and CDR2 ANQGSEA. In DNA form, the CDR3 reads TGCAGCGTTGTAAGAGGGGGCTTCTATGGCTACACCTTC. This translates into CSVVRGGFYGYTF.

The chain uses TRBV14 and TRBJ1-1; no firm D call. This CDR3 comprises 14 residues. Germline values: CDR1 SGHDN, CDR2 FVKESK. Trimming removed 4 bases at V and 0 bases at J, with 9 bases between. CDR3 region: CASSPVEMNTEAFF. CDR3 nucleotide sequence: TGTGCCAGCAGCCCAGTAGAGATGAACACTGAAGCTTTCTTT.

This clonotype was detected many times. The chain combines TRBV4-1 with TRBJ2-1; 7 bases fit TRBD2. There are 18 residues in the CDR3. The germline CDR1 and CDR2 sequences are MGHRA and YSYEKL. Trimming cost V 4 bases and J 1 base; bases outside gene matches: 13. The CDR3: CASSRQPGGRGSYNEQFF. CDR3 bases: TGCGCCAGCAGCCGACAGCCCGGGGGGAGAGGATCCTACAATGAGCAGTTCTTC.

This clonotype was recorded at least ten times. This chain's CDR3 is CASSPTPAGPNSYEQYF. CDR3 bases: TGTGCCAGCAGCCCCACCCCGGCAGGGCCCAACTCCTACGAGCAGTACTTC. V and J are TRBV25-1 and TRBJ2-7, with D possibly matching TRBD1 (5 bases). Germline CDR1 and CDR2: MGHDK and SYGVNS. V lost 6 bases to trimming and J lost 0 bases, with 21 bases between them. This CDR3 spans 17 amino acids.

This clonotype showed up just once. This rearrangement joins TRBV5-1 to TRBJ2-5; D not resolved. Trimming cost V 2 bases and J 2 bases, with 10 bases left between them. The CDR3 contains 14 residues. Per the germline V gene, CDR1 is SGHRS and CDR2 is YFSETQ. CDR3 loop: CASSFLRQQETQYF. The CDR3 DNA reads as TGCGCCAGCAGCTTCCTTCGGCAGCAAGAGACCCAGTACTTC.

This clonotype showed up just a few times. The genes are TRBV5-5 and TRBJ1-3, with TRBD1 matching over 8 bases. The V segment lost 4 bases and the J segment 0 bases; nucleotides outside the gene matches: 9. The germline V gene has CDR1 SGHKS and CDR2 YYEKEE (reference sequence). CDR3 length: 17 residues. The CDR3 here is CASSVGQGDASGNTIYF. CDR3 sequence (DNA): TGTGCCAGCAGCGTCGGACAGGGAGACGCCTCTGGAAACACCATATATTTT.

This clonotype was seen many times. The chain combines TRBV20-1 with TRBJ2-7, with a possible D match to TRBD2 (7 bases). Germline V gene lookup returns CDR1 DFQATT and CDR2 SNEGSKA (reference sequence). CDR3 length: 14 amino acids. The V gene lost 5 bases and the J gene lost 3 bases, with 17 bases spanning the gap. The CDR3 reads CSAREGGADYEQYF. The DNA for the CDR3 is TGCAGTGCTCGCGAGGGGGGGGCCGACTACGAGCAGTACTTC.

The chain carries TRBV29-1 and TRBJ2-1; D gene unclear. The germline V gene has CDR1 SQVTM and CDR2 ANQGSEA. Trimming took off 4 bases at V and 10 bases at J, with 14 bases between the two ends. The CDR3 consists of 12 residues. This chain's CDR3 is CSVVSQVYEQFF. The CDR3 DNA follows: TGCAGCGTTGTCAGCCAAGTCTACGAGCAGTTCTTC.

This clonotype was counted between two and nine times. The chain links TRBV3-1 to TRBJ2-1; 9 nucleotides match TRBD1. Losses at the gene ends were 4 bases for V and 7 bases for J; bases not matched to a gene: 8. CDR1 is LGHDT and CDR2 is YNNKEL in the germline V gene (reference sequence). This CDR3 contains 15 residues. In DNA, the CDR3 is TGTGCCAGCAGCCCTCACCGGGACAGGGAGAATGAGCAGTTCTTC. Translated, it gives CASSPHRDRENEQFF.

As regards this clonotype: A read error may account for a junction end that differs from germline. The J gene is TRBJ2-5, the V gene TRBV7-8; D call uncertain. This CDR3 is built from 11 residues. CDR1 SGHVS and CDR2 FQNEAQ come from the germline V gene. The CDR3 reads CASSTYETRYF. Written as DNA, the CDR3 is TGTGCCAGCAGCACATATGAGACCCGGTACTTC.